The clone carrying this T cell receptor (beta chain) has more than one count but fewer than ten. Its antigen is unknown. This CDR3 spans 13 amino acids. The ends were cut back, 0 bases at V and 6 bases at J, with 9 bases in the middle. Germline V gives CDR1 SEHNR, CDR2 FQNEAQ (reference sequence). TCRdb fed the 5' RACE reads into MiXCR, producing one record per CDR3 protein. The sample includes some 40,000 distinct CDR3 sequences, 25% to 35% of them seen just once. Study results and limitations: In terms of TCR gene usage, tumor memory CD4+ T cells clustered together with blood and lymph node memory CD4+ cells, as well as with lymph node naive CD4+ cells.

V and J are TRBV7-9 and TRBJ2-7, with D perhaps matching TRBD2 (5 bases). The sequence came from a female donor with breast cancer. Sequenced sample: memory CD4+ T cells sorted from a lymph node. Subset noted: memory CD4+ T cells, CD4+CD45RO+CD25-. For the CDR3, the DNA is TGTGCCAGCAGCTTAGCCCGGGATGGCGAGCAGTACTTC. Its translation is CASSLARDGEQYF.